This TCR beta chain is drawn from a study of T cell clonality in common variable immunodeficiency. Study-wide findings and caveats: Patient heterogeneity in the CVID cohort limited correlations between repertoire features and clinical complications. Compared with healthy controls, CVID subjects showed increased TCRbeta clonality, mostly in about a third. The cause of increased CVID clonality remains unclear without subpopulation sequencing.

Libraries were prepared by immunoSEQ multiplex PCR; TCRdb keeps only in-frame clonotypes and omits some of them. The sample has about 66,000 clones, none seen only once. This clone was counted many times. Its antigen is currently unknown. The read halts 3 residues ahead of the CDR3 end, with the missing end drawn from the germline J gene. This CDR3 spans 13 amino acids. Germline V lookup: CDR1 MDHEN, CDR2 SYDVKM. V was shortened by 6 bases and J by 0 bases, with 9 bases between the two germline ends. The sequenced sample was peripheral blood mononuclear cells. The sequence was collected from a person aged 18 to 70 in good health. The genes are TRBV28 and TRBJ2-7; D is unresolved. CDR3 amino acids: CASRGTPSYEQYF. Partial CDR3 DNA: TGTGCCAGCAGAGGCACACCCTCCTACGAG. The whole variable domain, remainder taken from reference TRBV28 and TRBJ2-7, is DVKVTQSSRYLVKRTGEKVFLECVQDMDHENMFWYRQDPGLGLRLIYFSYDVKMKEKGDIPEGYSVSREKKERFSLILESASTNQTSMYLCASRGTPSYEQYFGPGTRLTVT.